What follows are 18 T cell receptor beta chains derived from one specimen sequenced in a study of T-cell memory formation after mild COVID-19. TCRdb reanalysed the 5' RACE reads using MiXCR and keeps one entry per CDR3 protein. This sample has 450,000 to 650,000 distinct CDR3 sequences, with roughly a fifth found just once. The sample taken for sequencing was PBMCs or a T cell subset sorted from them (not recorded which). Every receptor here comes from an adult woman who had mild COVID-19 (a few samples of this study predate the infection). Cell type and time point are not known.

The CDR3 DNA reads as TGCGCCAGCAGCTCAGGGGTGGTGGCTCCTAGCACAGATACGCAGTATTTT. Translation gives CASSSGVVAPSTDTQYF. The rearrangement joins TRBV5-1 to TRBJ2-3, with D possibly being TRBD1 (6 bases). The CDR3 is made up of 17 amino acids. With 3 bases removed from V and 0 bases from J, the gap between germline ends came to 17 bases. CDR1 and CDR2 from the germline V gene are SGHRS and YFSETQ.

This clonotype has just a few counts. The chain is built from TRBV27 and TRBJ1-1, with TRBD1 identical over 8 bases. The V segment lost 3 bases and the J segment 6 bases; nucleotides outside the gene matches: 6. This CDR3 comprises 14 residues. Germline lookup yields CDR1 MNHEY and CDR2 SMNVEV (reference sequence). Here the CDR3 reads CASSFQGARAEAFF. For the CDR3, the DNA is TGTGCCAGCAGTTTTCAGGGGGCGAGAGCTGAAGCTTTCTTT.

V usage is TRBV7-6 and J usage is TRBJ2-3, with D maybe TRBD1 (6 bases). The V and J ends lost 2 bases and 0 bases respectively, with 15 bases between them. CDR3 length: 17 amino acids. From germline, CDR1 is SGHVS and CDR2 FNYEAQ. In nucleotides, the CDR3 is TGTGCCAGCAGCTTATTGACAGGAAGACCTAGCACAGATACGCAGTATTTT. Encoded protein: CASSLLTGRPSTDTQYF.

This clonotype was seen more than once but under ten times. This chain links TRBV6-2 or TRBV6-3 with TRBJ2-1, with 7 bases lining up with TRBD2. Looked up from germline, CDR1 is MNHEY and CDR2 is SVGEGT. The trim removed 6 bases at V and 15 bases at J, leaving 14 bases unmatched. This CDR3 comprises 13 residues. CDR3 residues: CASSPWGSGLGFF. The CDR3 DNA reads TGTGCCAGCAGCCCCTGGGGTAGCGGGCTGGGGTTCTTC.

This clonotype was picked up a small number of times. The chain links TRBV12-3 or TRBV12-4 to TRBJ1-1; TRBD1 matches at 9 bases. This CDR3 contains 15 residues. The junction had 6 bases not matched to a gene; V was cut back by 6 bases and J by 1 base. The CDR3 is CASREQGARNTEAFF. The CDR3 DNA reads as TGTGCCAGCAGGGAACAGGGGGCGAGGAACACTGAAGCTTTCTTT.

There are a few counts of this clonotype. The chain is built from TRBV4-2 and TRBJ2-3, with D unclear. V was shortened by 0 bases and J by 3 bases, with 7 bases between the two germline ends. There are 14 residues in the CDR3. Germline V gene lookup returns CDR1 LGHNA and CDR2 YNFKEQ. In nucleotides, the CDR3 is TGTGCCAGCAGCCAAGATGCGGCAACAGATACGCAGTATTTT. This codes for CASSQDAATDTQYF.

This chain uses TRBV29-1 with TRBJ1-5, with D unclear. Germline CDR1 SQVTM, CDR2 ANQGSEA. The CDR3 length is 12 residues. Trimming pared 4 bases from V and 2 bases from J, leaving 6 bases between. CDR3 protein: CSVGQGNQPQHF. The CDR3, as DNA: TGCAGCGTTGGGCAGGGCAATCAGCCCCAGCATTTT.

J is TRBJ2-1 and V is TRBV24-1, with TRBD2 matching 9 bases. J gave up 9 bases and V 0 bases, and 8 bases lay outside the gene matches. Germline CDR1 is KGHDR and CDR2 is SFDVKD. The CDR3 is 16 amino acids. The CDR3 DNA reads as TGTGCCACCAGTGATTTGGCTAGCGGGACCTGGGGTGAGCAGTTCTTC. As protein: CATSDLASGTWGEQFF.

This clonotype has only a few counts. The genes are TRBV24-1 and TRBJ2-5, with 12 bases aligning to TRBD1. The CDR3 is 15 amino acids. Looked up from germline, CDR1 is KGHDR and CDR2 is SFDVKD. After removal of 4 bases from V and 6 bases from J, the junction contained 5 bases not matched to a gene. The CDR3 spells CATSESGTGGKTQYF. For the CDR3, the DNA is TGTGCCACCAGTGAATCCGGGACAGGGGGCAAGACCCAGTACTTC.

J is TRBJ1-1 and V is TRBV27; 9 bases agree with TRBD1. Trimming cost V 6 bases and J 5 bases; bases outside gene matches: 7. Germline V gene lookup returns CDR1 MNHEY and CDR2 SMNVEV (reference sequence). The CDR3 is 14 amino acids. The CDR3 protein is CASSPQGAHTEAFF. Written as DNA, the CDR3 is TGTGCCAGCAGCCCACAGGGGGCGCATACTGAAGCTTTCTTT.

The chain joins TRBV14 to TRBJ1-5, with D maybe TRBD1 (6 bases). Germline CDR1 and CDR2: SGHDN and FVKESK. Trimming left V 1 base short and J 2 bases short, with 6 bases between. The length of the CDR3 is 14 residues. The chain's CDR3 is CASSQGQGNQPQHF. The DNA of the CDR3 is TGTGCCAGCAGCCAAGGACAGGGCAATCAGCCCCAGCATTTT.

The rearrangement joins TRBV11-2 to TRBJ2-1; 8 positions match TRBD2. Germline V gene data show CDR1 as SGHAT and CDR2 as FQNNGV. The V and J ends lost 3 bases and 2 bases, in that order; junction bases with no gene match: 9. The CDR3 has 17 residues. The CDR3 loop is CASSFQDGAGAYNEQFF. CDR3 DNA: TGTGCCAGCAGCTTTCAGGATGGAGCGGGAGCCTACAATGAGCAGTTCTTC.

V and J are TRBV12-3 or TRBV12-4 and TRBJ1-3, with D possibly matching TRBD1 (5 bases). This CDR3 comprises 16 residues. V lost 11 bases and J 0 bases, leaving 20 bases between the germline ends. The CDR3 sequence is CAWGSRVPSSGNTIYF. The CDR3, as DNA: TGTGCCTGGGGGTCACGAGTGCCGAGCTCTGGAAACACCATATATTTT.

The V gene is TRBV9, the J gene TRBJ2-2; the D is unclear. Trimming took 0 bases from V and 4 from J, leaving 10 bases between them. The CDR3 runs 15 residues. The V gene's germline CDR1 is SGDLS and CDR2 YYNGEE. The DNA for the CDR3 is TGTGCCAGCAGCGTAGCCCCAGGTGGCACCGGGGAGCTGTTTTTT. Amino acids: CASSVAPGGTGELFF.

The rearrangement joins TRBV11-2 to TRBJ2-1; 8 bases are a match to TRBD2. CDR1 and CDR2 from the germline V gene are SGHAT and FQNNGV. Unmatched junction bases numbered 3, after V lost 6 bases and J lost 5 bases. The CDR3 is 13 amino acids. This CDR3 is CASRTLADNEQFF. The CDR3 DNA reads as TGTGCCAGCAGGACACTAGCGGACAATGAGCAGTTCTTC.

This clonotype has more than one count but fewer than ten. The gene calls are TRBV3-1 and TRBJ1-5; unclear D gene. V lost 5 bases to trimming and J lost 0 bases, with 8 bases between them. CDR1 and CDR2 from the germline V gene are LGHDT and YNNKEL (reference sequence). CDR3 length: 14 residues. As DNA, the CDR3 is TGTGCCAGCAGCTATCACTTTAGCAATCAGCCCCAGCATTTT. Its protein is CASSYHFSNQPQHF.

The table lists this clonotype with many counts. The V and J genes are TRBV24-1 and TRBJ2-1; TRBD1 might be the D (6 bases). The V and J ends lost 3 bases and 1 base respectively, with 12 bases between them. Germline CDR1 and CDR2: KGHDR and SFDVKD. There are 16 residues in the CDR3. The CDR3 DNA reads as TGTGCCACCAGTGATACAGGGAGCATTTCCTACAATGAGCAGTTCTTC. Translating it yields CATSDTGSISYNEQFF.

This clonotype was counted at least ten times. The chain couples TRBV7-2 to TRBJ2-3, with 9 bases that match TRBD2. Unmatched junction bases numbered 3, after V lost 5 bases and J lost 0 bases. The CDR3 is 15 residues long. Per germline, CDR1 SGHTA and CDR2 FQGNSA. In DNA, the CDR3 is TGTGCCAGCAGCCTAGGACTAGCGAGCACAGATACGCAGTATTTT. It is translated as CASSLGLASTDTQYF.